This T cell receptor (beta chain) was retrieved from a study of shared clonotypes between healthy human individuals. Comment on this clone: Its antigen is not known.

The CDR3 contains 13 residues. Germline CDR1 and CDR2: SGHTA and FQGNSA. Trimming took 5 bases from V and 4 from J, leaving 9 bases between them. Some clones are missing from TCRdb's copy, which holds only in-frame ones; the method was immunoSEQ multiplex PCR. The data show some 700,000 clones, about 90% seen once. Whole-study results and caveats: Some clonotypes were shared by all four sorted-subset donors, while others were not shared. The non-shared ones had lower generation probabilities than the shared ones. Of the naive CD4 clonotypes, approximately 5% were shared across a few donors. Represented diversity, genetic and exposure-history alike, was limited by few donors.

What was sequenced was memory CD8+ T cells from PBMCs. As to subset: CD45RO+ cells pooled with CCR7-negative TemRA cells. The sequence was obtained from a young man in good health. Some clones in this sample may be carry-over from other donors' samples. The V call is TRBV7-2, the J call TRBJ2-1; D tentatively fits TRBD1 or TRBD2 (5 bases each). As DNA, the CDR3 is TGTGCCAGCAGCCCGGGACGGTACAATGAGCAGTTCTTC. Translating it yields CASSPGRYNEQFF.